This T cell receptor (beta chain) appears in the sequencing data of a study of T cell responses to AZD1222 COVID-19 vaccine. General observations from the study: It should be noted that donors were predominantly white British and more often female, and clonal diversity was possibly underestimated.

The length of the CDR3 is 14 residues. Germline CDR1 SGDLS, CDR2 YYNGEE. V was clipped by 2 bases and J by 2 bases, with 10 bases between them. Points on this clone: Antigen: not known.

The method was immunoSEQ multiplex PCR; TCRdb's version includes in-frame clones alone and lacks a portion of them. The sample consists of around 190,000 clones, 90% to 95% of them appearing once. The gene calls are TRBV9 and TRBJ1-2; maybe TRBD1 (5 bases). This TCR was recovered from an adult who received the AZD1222 COVID-19 vaccine. The source material was peripheral blood, sampled 28 days after the second AZD1222 dose. CDR3 bases: TGTGCCAGCAGCGTCTCCGACAGCAACTATGGCTACACCTTC. This encodes CASSVSDSNYGYTF.